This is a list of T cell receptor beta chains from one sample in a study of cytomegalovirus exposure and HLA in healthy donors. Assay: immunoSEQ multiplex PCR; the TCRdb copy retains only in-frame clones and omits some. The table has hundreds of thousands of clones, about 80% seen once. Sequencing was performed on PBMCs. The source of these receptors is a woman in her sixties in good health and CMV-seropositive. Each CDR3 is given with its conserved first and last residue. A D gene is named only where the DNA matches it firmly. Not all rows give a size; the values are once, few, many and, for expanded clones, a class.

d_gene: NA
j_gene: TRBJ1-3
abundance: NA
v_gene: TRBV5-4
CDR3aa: CVSSTDFSGNTIYF
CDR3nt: TGTGTCAGCAGCACGGACTTCTCTGGAAACACCATATATTTT

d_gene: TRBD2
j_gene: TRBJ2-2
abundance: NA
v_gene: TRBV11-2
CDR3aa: CASSRGLAGGVGELFF
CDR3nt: TGTGCCAGCAGCCGGGGACTAGCGGGAGGTGTCGGGGAGCTGTTTTTT

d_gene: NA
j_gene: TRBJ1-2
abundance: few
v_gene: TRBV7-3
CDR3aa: CASSLTPGGGAYGYTF
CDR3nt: TGTGCCAGCAGCTTAACCCCGGGAGGGGGGGCCTATGGCTACACCTTC

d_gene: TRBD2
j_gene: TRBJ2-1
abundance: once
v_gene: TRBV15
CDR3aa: CATSKPSGGTVNEQFF
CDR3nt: TGTGCCACCAGCAAGCCTAGCGGGGGAACCGTCAATGAGCAGTTCTTC

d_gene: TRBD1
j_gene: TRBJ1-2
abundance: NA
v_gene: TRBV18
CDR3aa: CASSAGTGPGYGYTF
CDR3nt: TGTGCCAGCTCAGCGGGGACAGGCCCTGGCTATGGCTACACCTTC

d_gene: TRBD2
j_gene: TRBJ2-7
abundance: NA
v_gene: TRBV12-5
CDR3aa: CASGLVRTSGDSYEQYF
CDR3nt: TGTGCTAGTGGTTTGGTACGGACTAGCGGGGACTCCTACGAGCAGTACTTC

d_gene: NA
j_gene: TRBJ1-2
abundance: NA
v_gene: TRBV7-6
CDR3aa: CASSPSVGAGYGYTF
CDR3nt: TGTGCCAGCAGCCCCTCAGTGGGGGCGGGCTATGGCTACACCTTC

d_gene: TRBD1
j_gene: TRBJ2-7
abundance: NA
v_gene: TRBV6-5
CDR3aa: CASSYQTGSYEQYF
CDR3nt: TGTGCCAGCAGTTATCAGACAGGGTCCTACGAGCAGTACTTC

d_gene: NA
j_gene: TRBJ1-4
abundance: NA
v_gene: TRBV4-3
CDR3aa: CASSQDPSGVNEKLFF
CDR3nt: TGCGCCAGCAGCCAAGACCCGAGTGGAGTAAATGAAAAACTGTTTTTT

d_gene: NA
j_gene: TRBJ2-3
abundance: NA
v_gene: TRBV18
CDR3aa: CASFAGSSTDTQYF
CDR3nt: TGTGCCAGCTTCGCGGGATCTAGCACAGATACGCAGTATTTT

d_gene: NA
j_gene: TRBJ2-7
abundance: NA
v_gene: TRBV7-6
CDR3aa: CASSRDSTGNYEQYF
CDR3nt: TGTGCCAGCAGCCGAGACTCCACGGGGAACTACGAGCAGTACTTC

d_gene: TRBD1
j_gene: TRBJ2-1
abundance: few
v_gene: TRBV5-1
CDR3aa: CASSLLGQGSEQFF
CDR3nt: TGCGCCAGCAGCTTATTGGGACAGGGGTCCGAGCAGTTCTTC

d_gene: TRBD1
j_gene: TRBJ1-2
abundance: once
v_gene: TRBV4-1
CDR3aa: CASSQALDRADGYTF
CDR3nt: TGCGCCAGCAGCCAAGCCTTAGACAGGGCGGATGGCTACACCTTC

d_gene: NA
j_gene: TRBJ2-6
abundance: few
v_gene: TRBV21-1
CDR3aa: CASSKLRRGANVLTF
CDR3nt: TGTGCCAGCAGCAAATTGAGGCGAGGGGCCAACGTCCTGACTTTC

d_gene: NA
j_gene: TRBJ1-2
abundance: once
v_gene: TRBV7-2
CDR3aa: CASSFTGNGGYTF
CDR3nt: TGTGCCAGCAGCTTTACAGGGAACGGTGGCTACACCTTC

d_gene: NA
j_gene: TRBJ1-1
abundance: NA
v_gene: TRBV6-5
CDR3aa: CASSYSGMNTEAFF
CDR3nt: TGTGCCAGCAGTTATTCAGGCATGAACACTGAAGCTTTCTTT

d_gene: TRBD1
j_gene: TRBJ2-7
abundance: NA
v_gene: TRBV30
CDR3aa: CAWSTTGQGIAEQYF
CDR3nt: TGTGCCTGGAGTACGACGGGACAGGGAATCGCCGAGCAGTACTTC

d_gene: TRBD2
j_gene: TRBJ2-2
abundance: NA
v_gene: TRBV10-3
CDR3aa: CAISEFSAGDTGELFF
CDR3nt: TGTGCCATCAGTGAGTTCTCAGCGGGAGACACCGGGGAGCTGTTTTTT

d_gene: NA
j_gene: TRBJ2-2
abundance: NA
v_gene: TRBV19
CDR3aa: CASSAAGQTFSLSNTGELFF
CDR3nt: TGTGCCAGTAGTGCCGCAGGACAAACCTTCTCCTTATCGAACACCGGGGAGCTGTTTTTT

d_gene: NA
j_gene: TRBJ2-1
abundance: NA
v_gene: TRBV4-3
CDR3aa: CASSFRTGENEQFF
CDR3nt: TGCGCCAGCAGCTTTAGAACCGGGGAGAATGAGCAGTTCTTC

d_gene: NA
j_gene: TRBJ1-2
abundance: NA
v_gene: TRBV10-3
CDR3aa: CATWQREANYGYTF
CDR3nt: TGTGCCACCTGGCAGCGGGAAGCTAACTATGGCTACACCTTC

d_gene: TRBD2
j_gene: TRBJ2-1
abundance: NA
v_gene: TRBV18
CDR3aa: CASSPLSGTSGNEQFF
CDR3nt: TGTGCCAGCTCACCCCTAAGTGGGACTAGCGGTAATGAGCAGTTCTTC

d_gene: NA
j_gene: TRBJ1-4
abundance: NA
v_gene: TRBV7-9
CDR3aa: CASSLMDSSNEKLFF
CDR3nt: TGTGCCAGCAGCTTAATGGACAGTTCTAATGAAAAACTGTTTTTT

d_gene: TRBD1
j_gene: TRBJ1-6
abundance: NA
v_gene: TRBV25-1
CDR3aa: CASSSRGTGSSPLHF
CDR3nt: TGTGCCAGCAGTTCACGAGGGACAGGGAGTTCACCCCTCCACTTT

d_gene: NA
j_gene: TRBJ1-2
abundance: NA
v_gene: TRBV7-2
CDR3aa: CASSQNYGYTF
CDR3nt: TGTGCCAGCAGCCAGAACTATGGCTACACCTTC

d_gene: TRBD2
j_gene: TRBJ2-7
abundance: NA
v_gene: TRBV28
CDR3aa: CASSLRGLAGDYEQYF
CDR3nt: TGTGCCAGCAGTTTACGGGGACTAGCGGGGGACTACGAGCAGTACTTC

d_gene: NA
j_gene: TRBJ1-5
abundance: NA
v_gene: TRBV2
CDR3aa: CASRVTGMAQHF
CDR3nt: TGTGCCAGCAGGGTGACAGGTATGGCCCAGCATTTT

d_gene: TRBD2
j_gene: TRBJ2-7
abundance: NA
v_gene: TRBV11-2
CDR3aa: CASSLVGLAASYEQYF
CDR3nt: TGTGCCAGCAGCTTAGTAGGACTAGCGGCCTCCTACGAGCAGTACTTC

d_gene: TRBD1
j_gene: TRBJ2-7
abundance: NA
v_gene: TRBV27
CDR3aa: CASITPGTAYEQYF
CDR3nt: TGTGCCAGCATCACACCCGGGACAGCCTACGAGCAGTACTTC

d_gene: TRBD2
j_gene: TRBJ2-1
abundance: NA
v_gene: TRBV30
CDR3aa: CAWAGTSYYNEQFF
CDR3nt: TGTGCCTGGGCCGGGACTAGCTACTACAATGAGCAGTTCTTC

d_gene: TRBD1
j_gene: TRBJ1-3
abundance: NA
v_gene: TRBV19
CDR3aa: CASSVGQSGNTIYF
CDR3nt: TGTGCCAGTAGTGTGGGACAGTCTGGAAACACCATATATTTT

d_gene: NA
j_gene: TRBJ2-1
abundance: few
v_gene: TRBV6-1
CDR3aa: CASLVGGSYNEQFF
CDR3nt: TGTGCCAGCCTTGTTGGCGGCTCCTACAATGAGCAGTTCTTC

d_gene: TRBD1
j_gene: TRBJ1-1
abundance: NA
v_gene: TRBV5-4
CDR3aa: CASSPGGRGRAPNTEAFF
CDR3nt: TGTGCCAGCAGCCCCGGAGGTAGGGGGCGGGCTCCGAACACTGAAGCTTTCTTT

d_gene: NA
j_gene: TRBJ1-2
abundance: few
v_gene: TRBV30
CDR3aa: CAWTLGGRYGYTF
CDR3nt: TGTGCCTGGACCCTGGGCGGGCGCTATGGCTACACCTTC